A single sample gave rise to the 7 T cell receptor beta chains below, sequenced in a study of T cells after yellow fever vaccination. TCRdb independently ran MiXCR on the 5' RACE reads; one entry per CDR3 protein. The data show approximately 580,000 distinct CDR3 sequences, around a sixth seen once. This specimen consisted of PBMCs, obtained more than 4 days after the first yellow fever vaccination. The receptors here all came from a man aged 18 to 30 who received the YFV17D yellow fever vaccine.

This clonotype turned up a few times. The chain combines TRBV9 with TRBJ1-2, with 10 bases identical to TRBD1. CDR1 is SGDLS and CDR2 is YYNGEE in the germline V gene. The CDR3 totals 15 residues. The trim removed 4 bases at V and 4 bases at J, leaving 7 bases unmatched. The CDR3 reads CASSPGTGAFYGYTF. The DNA for the CDR3 is TGTGCCAGCAGCCCCGGGACAGGGGCCTTCTATGGCTACACCTTC.

This clonotype was counted at least ten times. The CDR3 loop is CASSRGLDTEAFF. The CDR3 DNA reads TGCGCCAGCAGTCGGGGCCTAGACACTGAAGCTTTCTTT. V gene TRBV10-1 combines with J gene TRBJ1-1; the D gene is possibly TRBD1 (5 bases). V gave up 5 bases and J gave up 3 bases, with 10 bases separating them. CDR1 is WNHNN and CDR2 is SYGVQD in the germline V gene (reference sequence). The CDR3 runs 13 residues.

CDR3 DNA sequence: TGCAGTGCTAGAGTCCGGGATAACTATGGCTACACCTTC. Translation: CSARVRDNYGYTF. The chain joins TRBV20-1 to TRBJ1-2; D unclear. The germline V and J ends were trimmed by 1 base and 1 base, with 7 bases remaining between them. The CDR3 is 13 amino acids. The germline V gene has CDR1 DFQATT and CDR2 SNEGSKA (reference sequence).

The chain joins TRBV11-2 to TRBJ2-1; 8 nucleotides match TRBD2. The V gene end was trimmed by 4 bases and the J gene end by 4 bases; junction bases not matched to a gene: 6. This CDR3 is built from 15 residues. From germline, CDR1 is SGHAT and CDR2 FQNNGV. CDR3 DNA: TGTGCCAGCAGCTCCGGGGTAGCGGGGTACAATGAGCAGTTCTTC. Its translation: CASSSGVAGYNEQFF.

This clonotype was seen ten or more times. J is TRBJ2-3 and V is TRBV2; D not certain. The CDR3 is made up of 17 amino acids. V was cut by 5 bases and J by 0 bases, with 18 bases left in between. The germline gives CDR1 SNHLY, CDR2 FYNNEI. The DNA for the CDR3 is TGTGCCAGCAGTCCCTTTATCGAAGTATTGAGCACAGATACGCAGTATTTT. This translates into CASSPFIEVLSTDTQYF.

This rearrangement joins TRBV6-5 to TRBJ2-1, with D maybe TRBD2 (6 bases). The V gene's germline CDR1 is MNHEY and CDR2 SVGAGI. V was trimmed by 1 base and J by 9 bases, leaving 13 bases between them. CDR3 length equals 14 residues. CDR3 region: CASSYYRAGTEQFF. CDR3 nucleotides: TGTGCCAGCAGTTACTACCGGGCGGGGACTGAGCAGTTCTTC.

The chain is built from TRBV18 and TRBJ2-7; D is unclear. The CDR3 totals 12 residues. CDR1 is KGHSH and CDR2 is LQKENI in the germline V gene. V was cut by 2 bases and J by 6 bases, with 8 bases left in between. The CDR3 nucleotides read TGTGCCAGCTCACCAAGGCTCTCCGAGCAGTACTTC. Protein: CASSPRLSEQYF.